Sequencing of this TCR beta chain was carried out in a study of lymphopenia after photon versus proton radiotherapy. Here immunoSEQ multiplex PCR was the method, and the copy in TCRdb shows in-frame clones only, minus some. The table has fewer than 65,000 clones, approximately 84% seen once. Germline assignment: CDR1 SGHRS and CDR2 YFSETQ. This CDR3 is 15 amino acids long. This chain links TRBV5-1 with TRBJ2-5, with D maybe TRBD1 (5 bases). Gene TRBJ2-7 matches the end of the DNA better, so the J call may be wrong. Sequenced here: peripheral blood, sampled from a patient treated with photon-based radiotherapy. This clonotype was obtained from a man aged 35 to 55 with gastric cancer. The CDR3 bases are TGCGCCAGCAGCTTGGGGGGCGGTGAGGACTACGAGCAGTACTTC. Residues: CASSLGGGEDYEQYF.